The 28 T cell receptor beta chains given below trace back to one sample, sequenced in a study of cytomegalovirus exposure and HLA in healthy donors (dated by TCRdb to about 2017). Receptors were amplified or captured by the immunoSEQ multiplex PCR assay. For the multiplex PCR, a mixture combining 60 forward primers for TCR Vbeta segments and 13 reverse primers for TCR Jbeta segments was used. TCRdb stores this immuneACCESS table with in-frame sequences only. Part of the clones is absent; in the studies checked, under half of the shortfall reflects unresolved V genes, and no reason is known for the rest. The sample profile shows 85,000 to 130,000 clones; about 70% of them were found once. Of the sample, approximately 4.8% falls within the top ten clones. Sequenced: PBMCs. The source is a woman between 18 and 29 years old in good health and CMV-seropositive.

The chain joins TRBV6-1 to TRBJ2-3; 8 bases map to TRBD1. This CDR3 has 14 residues. Germline CDR1 MNHNS, CDR2 SASEGT. V was pared by 7 bases and J by 0 bases, with 3 bases of the junction left unmatched. CDR3 coding DNA: TGTGCCAGCATTAGGACAGGGAGCACAGATACGCAGTATTTT. This encodes CASIRTGSTDTQYF.

Here the CDR3 DNA reads TGTGCCAGCAGCGAAACCGGGACAGGGATGAAGGGCTACACCTTC. This encodes CASSETGTGMKGYTF. The chain uses TRBV2 and TRBJ1-2, with 9 bases fitting TRBD1. V lost 6 bases, J lost 8 bases, and 13 bases stayed unmatched. This CDR3 has 15 amino acids. The germline CDR1 and CDR2 sequences are SNHLY and FYNNEI. Drawing the rest from reference TRBV2 and TRBJ1-2, the complete variable domain is EPEVTQTPSHQVTQMGQEVILRCVPISNHLYFYWYRQILGQKVEFLVSFYNNEISEKSEIFDDQFSVERPDGSNFTLKIRSTKLEDSAMYFCASSETGTGMKGYTFGSGTRLTVV.

The chain joins TRBV7-2 to TRBJ2-7; 8 positions match TRBD1. Germline V gene data show CDR1 as SGHTA and CDR2 as FQGNSA. CDR3 length: 13 residues. V dropped 4 bases and J dropped 6; count of bases not matched to a gene: 5. The CDR3 DNA reads TGTGCCAGCAGCTGGACAGGGAACGGCGAGCAGTACTTC. This sequence encodes CASSWTGNGEQYF.

J is TRBJ2-3 and V is TRBV28; 15 nucleotides match TRBD2. V was pared by 8 bases and J by 4 bases, with 10 bases of the junction left unmatched. This CDR3 has 17 residues. CDR1 MDHEN and CDR2 SYDVKM come from the germline V gene. The CDR3 sequence is CASLGTSGRPHPDTQYF. CDR3 DNA sequence: TGTGCCAGCCTCGGGACTAGCGGGAGGCCCCATCCAGATACGCAGTATTTT.

The V and J genes are TRBV7-8 and TRBJ1-5; D gene uncertain. Trimming shortened V by 5 bases and J by 4 bases, and 12 bases separated the two germline ends. Germline lookup yields CDR1 SGHVS and CDR2 FQNEAQ. This CDR3 spans 14 amino acids. CDR3 in DNA: TGTGCCAGCAGCCCAACTGATCCGAATCAGCCCCAGCATTTT. This sequence encodes CASSPTDPNQPQHF.

The chain is built from TRBV5-4 and TRBJ2-1; TRBD2 matches at 7 bases. The CDR3 is 13 amino acids. V lost 10 bases to trimming and J lost 4 bases; unmatched junction nucleotides: 8. CDR1 SGHNT and CDR2 YYREEE come from the germline V gene (reference sequence). For the CDR3, the DNA is TGTGCCGTGGCGGGAGACGGGTACAATGAGCAGTTCTTC. The encoded protein is CAVAGDGYNEQFF.

The CDR3 loop reads CASSSREAGVTEAFF. As DNA, the CDR3 is TGTGCCAGCAGTTCTCGAGAGGCCGGCGTCACTGAAGCTTTCTTT. This rearrangement joins TRBV6-6 to TRBJ1-1; D is unclear. This CDR3 is 15 amino acids long. CDR1 is MNHNY, CDR2 SVGAGI, per germline (reference sequence). The germline V and J ends were trimmed by 4 bases and 4 bases, with 16 bases remaining between them.

The chain couples TRBV6-1 to TRBJ2-2; 10 bases line up with TRBD1. V lost 6 bases to trimming and J lost 3 bases; unmatched junction nucleotides: 4. CDR1 MNHNS and CDR2 SASEGT come from the germline V gene. The CDR3 contains 15 residues. CDR3 amino acids: CASRYGQGDTGELFF. Here the CDR3 DNA reads TGTGCCAGCAGATACGGACAGGGGGACACCGGGGAGCTGTTTTTT.

This clone is a singleton in its sample. The CDR3 bases are TGTGCCAGCAGTCAGGAAGCGGATGGCTACACCTTC. Protein sequence: CASSQEADGYTF. The rearrangement uses TRBV28 and TRBJ1-2; the D is unclear. The germline gives CDR1 MDHEN, CDR2 SYDVKM. V was pared by 5 bases and J by 6 bases, with 10 bases between. The CDR3 has 12 residues.

In this sample, this clone turned up a few times. This chain joins TRBV7-2 and TRBJ2-7; maybe TRBD2 (5 bases). The CDR3 runs 13 residues. Germline CDR1 and CDR2: SGHTA and FQGNSA. Between the trimmed V and J ends, which lost 5 bases and 6 bases, there was a span of 14 bases. The CDR3, as DNA: TGTGCCAGCAGCCAAAGAACTAGGGCCGAGCAGTACTTC. Residues: CASSQRTRAEQYF.

The chain links TRBV4-2 to TRBJ1-1; D is possibly TRBD1 (5 bases). Germline V gene data show CDR1 as LGHNA and CDR2 as YNFKEQ. V lost 4 bases and J lost 5, with 17 bases in between. CDR3 length: 15 residues. The DNA for the CDR3 is TGTGCCAGCAGCCCGGAAGGGCAGGGTCGGACTGAAGCTTTCTTT. This sequence encodes CASSPEGQGRTEAFF.

The chain recombines TRBV5-4 with TRBJ2-1, with 8 bases lining up with TRBD2. V was clipped by 8 bases and J by 2 bases; unmatched bases: 6. From germline, CDR1 is SGHNT and CDR2 YYREEE (reference sequence). CDR3 length: 14 residues. DNA for the CDR3: TGTGCCAGTACCCGGGAGGGCGCCTACAATGAGCAGTTCTTC. Translated: CASTREGAYNEQFF.

The gene calls are TRBV10-3 and TRBJ1-4; 9 bases are a match to TRBD1. The CDR3 runs to 14 residues. With V trimmed by 4 bases and J by 7 bases, 4 bases remained unmatched. Germline lookup yields CDR1 ENHRY and CDR2 SYGVKD. The CDR3 loop is CAISGTGGGEKLFF. The CDR3 nucleotides are TGTGCCATCAGTGGAACAGGGGGCGGTGAAAAACTGTTTTTT.

The CDR3 DNA is TGTGCCAGCAGTTACGGGGCTGAAGGTTACGAGCAGTACTTC. Translated: CASSYGAEGYEQYF. The genes are TRBV6-5 and TRBJ2-7, with D perhaps TRBD1 (5 bases). The CDR3 length is 14 residues. Germline V gene sequence: CDR1 MNHEY, CDR2 SVGAGI. Trimming took 2 bases from V and 4 from J, leaving 12 bases between them.

V is TRBV30 and J is TRBJ1-5; 7 bases agree with TRBD1. The V segment lost 0 bases and the J segment 0 bases; nucleotides outside the gene matches: 2. This CDR3 comprises 15 residues. Germline lookup yields CDR1 GTSNPN and CDR2 SVGIG (reference sequence). CDR3 nucleotides: TGTGCCTGGAGTGTACAGGGGTCTAGCAATCAGCCCCAGCATTTT. Amino acids: CAWSVQGSSNQPQHF. Full variable domain (missing parts from reference TRBV30 and TRBJ1-5): SQTIHQWPATLVQPVGSPLSLECTVEGTSNPNLYWYRQAAGRGLQLLFYSVGIGQISSEVPQNLSASRPQDRQFILSSKKLLLSDSGFYLCAWSVQGSSNQPQHFGDGTRLSIL.

This clone showed up just once. The rearrangement joins TRBV5-8 to TRBJ2-5; maybe TRBD1 (6 bases). The J call is doubtful: the DNA matches TRBJ2-7 better. Germline loops: CDR1 SGHTS, CDR2 YDEGEE. The CDR3 covers 13 residues. The CDR3 sequence: CASSLTGIYEQYF. The CDR3 DNA reads TGTGCCAGCAGCTTGACAGGGATCTACGAGCAGTACTTC.

J is TRBJ2-7 and V is TRBV6-1; perhaps TRBD2 as D (5 bases). The CDR3 extends over 15 amino acids. From germline, CDR1 is MNHNS and CDR2 SASEGT. V was shortened by 1 base and J by 1 base, with 11 bases between the two germline ends. CDR3 amino acids: CASSEVGGPSYEQYF. The CDR3 DNA is TGTGCCAGCAGTGAAGTAGGAGGTCCATCCTACGAGCAGTACTTC.

The genes are TRBV10-3 and TRBJ2-1, with 7 bases that match TRBD2. V lost 6 bases to trimming and J lost 12 bases; unmatched junction nucleotides: 11. Looked up from germline, CDR1 is ENHRY and CDR2 is SYGVKD. The CDR3 contains 13 residues. The CDR3 sequence is CAISAGVLTGQFF. CDR3 nucleotides: TGTGCCATCAGCGCGGGAGTTCTAACGGGGCAGTTCTTC.

The chain has TRBV7-9 and TRBJ2-3, with 13 bases that match TRBD2. The junction had 8 bases not matched to a gene; V was cut back by 4 bases and J by 4 bases. There are 17 residues in the CDR3. The germline CDR1 and CDR2 sequences are SEHNR and FQNEAQ (reference sequence). The CDR3 bases are TGTGCCAGCAGCTCGGGACTAGCGGGATTAGGAGCAGATACGCAGTATTTT. Amino acids: CASSSGLAGLGADTQYF.

This clone came up once. The V gene is TRBV29-1, the J gene TRBJ2-5; D might be TRBD1 (6 bases). The end of the DNA fits TRBJ2-7 better, so the J call may be wrong. CDR3 length: 13 amino acids. CDR1 and CDR2 (germline): SQVTM, ANQGSEA. The DNA for the CDR3 is TGCAGCGTTGTATTCCCTGGGGGCCACGAGCAGTACTTC. It specifies CSVVFPGGHEQYF.

This clone was detected only a few times. In DNA form, the CDR3 reads TGTGCCAGCAGCTTAGTCCCTAGCGGTAGGAGCTCCTACGAGCAGTACTTC. Translation gives CASSLVPSGRSSYEQYF. The rearrangement uses TRBV7-9 and TRBJ2-7, with 7 bases lining up with TRBD2. V was pared by 1 base and J by 0 bases, with 9 bases of the junction left unmatched. The CDR3 covers 17 residues. Germline CDR1 is SEHNR and CDR2 is FQNEAQ (reference sequence).

The V gene is TRBV6-1, the J gene TRBJ1-3; no firm D call. CDR3 length equals 14 residues. Trimming shortened V by 2 bases and J by 7 bases, and 12 bases separated the two germline ends. Looked up from germline, CDR1 is MNHNS and CDR2 is SASEGT. CDR3 residues: CASSERHIPNTIYF. The CDR3 region has the DNA TGTGCCAGCAGTGAAAGACATATCCCGAACACCATATATTTT.

The V and J genes are TRBV6-4 and TRBJ2-6, with D perhaps matching TRBD2 (5 bases). Germline CDR1 MRHNA, CDR2 SNTAGT. Trimming took off 6 bases at V and 3 bases at J, with 12 bases between the two ends. The CDR3 loop spans 15 amino acids. CDR3: CASSEAGVGANVLTF. The CDR3, as DNA: TGTGCCAGCAGCGAGGCCGGGGTTGGGGCCAACGTCCTGACTTTC.

V and J are TRBV6-5 and TRBJ2-7; TRBD2 agrees at 9 bases. Germline V lookup: CDR1 MNHEY, CDR2 SVGAGI. The length of the CDR3 is 14 residues. With 6 bases clipped from V and 7 bases from J, the junction kept 10 bases outside the gene matches. DNA for the CDR3: TGTGCCAGCAGACTGACTAGCGGAGTCGAGGAGCAGTACTTC. Protein: CASRLTSGVEEQYF.

The chain couples TRBV2 to TRBJ1-1, with 8 bases aligning to TRBD1. The V segment lost 6 bases and the J segment 5 bases; nucleotides outside the gene matches: 8. Germline lookup yields CDR1 SNHLY and CDR2 FYNNEI. The CDR3 runs to 14 residues. The CDR3 sequence: CASRLRTGRTEAFF. The CDR3 DNA reads TGTGCCAGCAGGCTGAGGACAGGGAGGACTGAAGCTTTCTTT.

The chain has TRBV7-8 and TRBJ2-4; 7 nucleotides agree with TRBD2. Germline V gives CDR1 SGHVS, CDR2 FQNEAQ. V trimming: 8 bases; J trimming: 5 bases; junction bases outside the gene matches: 9. The CDR3 loop spans 14 amino acids. The CDR3 DNA sequence: TGTGCCAGCGGACCTGATCTAGCGGAAAACATTCAGTACTTC. Encoded protein: CASGPDLAENIQYF. Based on the CDR3 plus reference TRBV7-8 and TRBJ2-4, the full variable domain is GAGVSQSPRYKVAKRGQDVALRCDPISGHVSLFWYQQALGQGPEFLTYFQNEAQLDKSGLPSDRFFAERPEGSVSTLKIQRTQQEDSAVYLCASGPDLAENIQYFGAGTRLSVL.

The rearrangement uses TRBV11-2 and TRBJ2-2; TRBD1 aligns across 10 bases. Germline V gene sequence: CDR1 SGHAT, CDR2 FQNNGV. The CDR3 totals 15 residues. J lost 5 bases, V lost 2 bases, and 2 bases had no gene match. This chain's CDR3 is CASSLWTGGTGELFF. The CDR3 DNA is TGTGCCAGCAGCTTATGGACAGGGGGGACCGGGGAGCTGTTTTTT.

CDR3 coding DNA: TGTGCCAGCAGCTTAGCGGGGACAGGCAATCAGCCCCAGCATTTT. As protein: CASSLAGTGNQPQHF. This chain links TRBV7-2 with TRBJ1-5; 7 bases match TRBD1. This CDR3 comprises 15 residues. The V gene end was trimmed by 0 bases and the J gene end by 2 bases; junction bases not matched to a gene: 1. Germline V gene sequence: CDR1 SGHTA, CDR2 FQGNSA.